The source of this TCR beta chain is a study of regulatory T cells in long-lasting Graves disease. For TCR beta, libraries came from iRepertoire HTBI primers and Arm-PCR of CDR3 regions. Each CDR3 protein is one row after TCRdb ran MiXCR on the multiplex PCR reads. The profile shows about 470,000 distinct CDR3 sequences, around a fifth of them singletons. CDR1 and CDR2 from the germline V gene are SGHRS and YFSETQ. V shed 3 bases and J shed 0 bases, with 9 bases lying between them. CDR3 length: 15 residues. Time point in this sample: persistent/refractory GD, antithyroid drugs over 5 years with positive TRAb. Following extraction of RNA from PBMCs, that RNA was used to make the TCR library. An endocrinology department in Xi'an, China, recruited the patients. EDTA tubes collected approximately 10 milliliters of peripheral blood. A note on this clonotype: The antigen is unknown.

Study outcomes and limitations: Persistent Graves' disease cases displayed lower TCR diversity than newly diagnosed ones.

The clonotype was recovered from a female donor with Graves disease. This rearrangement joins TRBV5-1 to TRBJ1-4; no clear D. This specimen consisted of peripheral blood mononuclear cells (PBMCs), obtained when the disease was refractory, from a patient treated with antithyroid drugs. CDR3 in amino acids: CASSYNSATNEKLFF. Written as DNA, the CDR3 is TGCGCCAGCAGCTACAACAGCGCAACTAATGAAAAACTGTTTTTT. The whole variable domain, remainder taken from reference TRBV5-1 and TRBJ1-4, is KAGVTQTPRYLIKTRGQQVTLSCSPISGHRSVSWYQQTPGQGLQFLFEYFSETQRNKGNFPGRFSGRQFSNSRSEMNVSTLELGDSALYLCASSYNSATNEKLFFGSGTQLSVL.